This T cell receptor beta chain was recovered during a study of T cells in Graves' hyperthyroidism and ophthalmopathy. There are 15 residues in the CDR3. Trimming cost V 6 bases and J 4 bases; bases outside gene matches: 11. CDR1 is MNHEY and CDR2 is SMNVEV in the germline V gene (reference sequence). Amplified regions were TCR beta CDR3 sequences from RNA transcripts. RT-PCR in the first round (using the HTBI primer set) targeted the TCR CDR3. MiXCR was run by TCRdb on the multiplex PCR reads, yielding one entry per CDR3 protein. The table has 250,000 to 300,000 distinct CDR3 sequences, roughly 15% seen once; the top ten hold about an eighth.

The TCR originated in a woman aged 40 to 49 with Graves' hyperthyroidism that later progressed to Graves' ophthalmopathy. The chain uses TRBV27 and TRBJ2-7; TRBD2 agrees at 8 bases. Sequencing was done on a sample of blood. In nucleotides, the CDR3 is TGTGCCAGCAGCGCAAGAGCGGGAGACGGGTACGAGCAGTACTTC. Its translation is CASSARAGDGYEQYF.